Listed below are T cell receptor beta chains from one sample, sequenced in a study of cytomegalovirus exposure and HLA in healthy donors. Libraries were prepared by immunoSEQ multiplex PCR; TCRdb keeps only in-frame clonotypes and omits some of them. The sample contains some 150,000 clones, approximately 89% of which appear only once. Sequenced: PBMCs. The receptors derive from a man aged 18 to 29 in good health and CMV-seropositive. The CDR3 runs from the conserved cysteine through the conserved F or W. The D gene is left open where the match is weak. Some rows have no size entry. The others give once, few or many, or a class for an expanded clone.

d_call cdr3_length clone_size j_call v_call cdr3_nt cdr3_aa
NA 14 NA TRBJ2-7 TRBV13 TGTGCCAGCAGCATAGGACTCTCCGCGGGAGAGCAGTACTTC CASSIGLSAGEQYF
NA 15 NA TRBJ2-5 TRBV2 TGTGCCAGCAGTAGGGGTCGCTCCCTTCTGGAGACCCAGTACTTC CASSRGRSLLETQYF
TRBD2 16 NA TRBJ2-7 TRBV28 TGTGCCAGCAGCCCCGGGACTAGCGGGAGTTTGTACGAGCAGTACTTC CASSPGTSGSLYEQYF
TRBD1 15 NA TRBJ1-2 TRBV19 TGTGCCAGTAGGGGCTCGTTCCTCGGACAGGGGGCGGACACCTTC CASRGSFLGQGADTF
NA 14 NA TRBJ1-4 TRBV6-5 TGTGCCAGCAGTCCTACGCCCGGGAGGGAAAAACTGTTTTTT CASSPTPGREKLFF
TRBD1 16 NA TRBJ2-1 TRBV15 TGTGCCACCAGCAGATCTCTACGGGACAGTTACAATGAGCAGTTCTTC CATSRSLRDSYNEQFF
NA 11 NA TRBJ2-7 TRBV10-3 TGTGCCCCCCATCCCAGGGTCGGGCAGTACTTC CAPHPRVGQYF
TRBD1 16 NA TRBJ2-7 TRBV4-1 TGCGCCAGCAGCCAAGATAGGGGGACAGGGACGTACGAGCAGTACTTC CASSQDRGTGTYEQYF
NA 13 few TRBJ2-3 TRBV19 TGTGCCAGCAGGGGATCTAGCACAGATACGCAGTATTTT CASRGSSTDTQYF
NA 12 NA TRBJ2-3 TRBV7-2 TGTGCCAGCAGCCGTTACACAGATACGCAGTATTTT CASSRYTDTQYF
TRBD1 15 once TRBJ1-5 TRBV6-5 TGTGCCAGCAGTTACTCAACAGGGGTAAATCAGCCCCAGCATTTT CASSYSTGVNQPQHF
NA 12 NA TRBJ2-5 TRBV7-2 TGTGCCAGCAGCCCCAGGATACAAGCCCAGTACTTC CASSPRIQAQYF
TRBD2 14 NA TRBJ2-1 TRBV27 TGTGCCAGCAAAGTAGCGGGAGTCGTCAATGAGCAGTTCTTC CASKVAGVVNEQFF
NA 13 few TRBJ2-7 TRBV4-2 TGTGCCAGCAGCCAAGACCAGGGTGGTGAGCAGTACTTC CASSQDQGGEQYF
NA 17 NA TRBJ2-7 TRBV5-1 TGCGCCAGCAGCCTGTGGCCCCGGACAGATTCCGCCTACGAGCAGTACTTC CASSLWPRTDSAYEQYF
NA 15 once TRBJ2-5 TRBV7-3 TGTGCCAGCAGCTTAATGGGTAGCGACCAAGAGACCCAGTACTTC CASSLMGSDQETQYF
TRBD2 13 NA TRBJ2-7 TRBV6-6 TGTGCCAGCACCCCGTCGGTTGGGAGGGCCGGGTACTTC CASTPSVGRAGYF
NA 14 NA TRBJ1-2 TRBV6-1 TGTGCCAGCAGTGACAGGGGCCAAGGGGATGGCTACACCTTC CASSDRGQGDGYTF
TRBD2 19 NA TRBJ2-1 TRBV18 TGTGCCAGCCGTGAGGGCCTAGCGGGAGTTCTTGTGTCCTACAATGAGCAGTTCTTC CASREGLAGVLVSYNEQFF
TRBD1 15 NA TRBJ2-7 TRBV4-3 TGCGCCAGCAGCCAAGAGACAGGGAGAACCTACGAGCAGTACTTC CASSQETGRTYEQYF
NA 13 few TRBJ1-5 TRBV11-2 TGTGCCAGCAGCTTTATGTCCGATCAGCCCCAGCATTTT CASSFMSDQPQHF
TRBD1 15 NA TRBJ1-2 TRBV10-3 TGTGCCATCAGTGAGCCGGGACAGGGTATGGGAGGCTACACCTTC CAISEPGQGMGGYTF
NA 15 few TRBJ1-6 TRBV27 TGTGCCAGCTCTCGAGGGGGCTCCTATAATTCACCCCTCCACTTT CASSRGGSYNSPLHF
TRBD2 16 NA TRBJ2-3 TRBV4-2 TGTGCCAGCAGCCGACGGCTGGGGGGGAACACAGATACGCAGTATTTT CASSRRLGGNTDTQYF
NA 11 NA TRBJ2-7 TRBV6-1 TGTGCCAGTCGGTGGGCCCTGGTGCAGTACTTC CASRWALVQYF
TRBD1 16 NA TRBJ2-1 TRBV27 TGTGCCAGCAGCGACAAGGGACAGGGATCCTACAATGAGCAGTTCTTC CASSDKGQGSYNEQFF
NA 14 NA TRBJ2-7 TRBV28 TGTGCCAGCAGCGGCTGGGGGGGCATTTTCGAGCAGTACTTC CASSGWGGIFEQYF
NA 15 NA TRBJ2-6 TRBV6-5 TGTGCCAGCAGTACGGGGTACTCTGGGGCCAACGTCCTGACTTTC CASSTGYSGANVLTF
TRBD1 16 few TRBJ1-3 TRBV25-1 TGTGCCAGCAGTGACCCAGGGGGGACCTCTGGAAACACCATATATTTT CASSDPGGTSGNTIYF
TRBD2 17 NA TRBJ2-1 TRBV9 TGTGCCAGCAGCGTATGGGGCAGCGGGAGCTCCTACAATGAGCAGTTCTTC CASSVWGSGSSYNEQFF
NA 13 NA TRBJ1-1 TRBV6-5 TGTGCCAGCAGTACGGGAGTAAACACTGAAGCTTTCTTT CASSTGVNTEAFF
NA 12 NA TRBJ2-5 TRBV30 TGTGCCTGGACCTTAGCGGAAGAGACCCAGTACTTC CAWTLAEETQYF
NA 14 once TRBJ2-1 TRBV19 TGTGCCAGTAATCGTAACGGAGCGGGTTCACAGCAGTTCTTC CASNRNGAGSQQFF
TRBD1 14 once TRBJ1-4 TRBV27 TGTGCCAGCAGTTCCGGGACAGTTAATGAAAAACTGTTTTTT CASSSGTVNEKLFF
NA 15 NA TRBJ1-2 TRBV27 TGTGCCAGCAGTAGGGTCAGGGATCGACTCTATGGCTACACCTTC CASSRVRDRLYGYTF
TRBD2 15 NA TRBJ2-2 TRBV5-4 TGTGCCAGCAGCATTAGCGGGGGGATCACCGGGGAGCTGTTTTTT CASSISGGITGELFF
NA 13 NA TRBJ2-7 TRBV30 TGTGCCTGGAGGGGGCGGGGCGGGGCTGAGCAGTACTTC CAWRGRGGAEQYF
TRBD1 15 NA TRBJ1-5 TRBV19 TGTGCCAGTACCCGGACAGGCAATAGCAATCAGCCCCAGCATTTT CASTRTGNSNQPQHF
TRBD1 15 NA TRBJ2-1 TRBV5-1 TGCGCCAGCAGCACGACAGGGGGTGGCTACAATGAGCAGTTCTTC CASSTTGGGYNEQFF
NA 15 once TRBJ2-2 TRBV10-2 TGCGCCAGCACCCTCAACGAGCGCAACACCGGGGAGCTGTTTTTT CASTLNERNTGELFF
NA 16 NA TRBJ1-6 TRBV5-5 TGTGCCAGCAGCTTGTCGGGGAGCTCCTATAATTCACCCCTCCACTTT CASSLSGSSYNSPLHF
TRBD1 14 NA TRBJ2-4 TRBV28 TGTGCCAGCAGTCTACAGGGGATCGAAAACATTCAGTACTTC CASSLQGIENIQYF
NA 14 NA TRBJ1-2 TRBV30 TGTGCCTGGAGTCTTGGGGGCAGTAACTATGGCTACACCTTC CAWSLGGSNYGYTF
NA 9 few TRBJ2-3 TRBV20-1 TGCAGTGCCCCCCGGACGCAGTATTTT CSAPRTQYF
NA 15 NA TRBJ1-5 TRBV15 TGTGCCACCAGCAGAGATAGGGGAATAAATCAGCCCCAGCATTTT CATSRDRGINQPQHF
TRBD2 14 NA TRBJ2-7 TRBV11-1 TGTGCCAGCAGCTTAGGCGGGAGGGCCTACGAGCAGTACTTC CASSLGGRAYEQYF
TRBD2 13 few TRBJ2-3 TRBV11-2 TGTGCCAGCAGCTTAGAAACTAGCGGGGGACAGTATTTT CASSLETSGGQYF
NA 13 NA TRBJ2-5 TRBV11-2 TGTGCCAGCAGCTTAGTGATGGGGCAGACCCAGTACTTC CASSLVMGQTQYF
NA 14 many TRBJ1-4 TRBV7-9 TGTGCCAGCAGCTTAGCGTTGGCGGGGCGAAAACTGTTTTTT CASSLALAGRKLFF
NA 17 NA TRBJ2-7 TRBV7-2 TGTGCCAGCAGCTTAGCTTCGGCAGGGGTTCCCTCCTACGAGCAGTACTTC CASSLASAGVPSYEQYF
NA 13 NA TRBJ1-5 TRBV2 TGTGCCAGCAGGGAACAGACAAATCAGCCCCAGCATTTT CASREQTNQPQHF
TRBD1 16 NA TRBJ2-2 TRBV5-1 TGCGCCAGCAGCTTGGACCCAGGGGGCACAGTCGGGGAGCTGTTTTTT CASSLDPGGTVGELFF
NA 17 NA TRBJ2-1 TRBV28 TGTGCCAGCAGTTTATTGATGTCGGCAGGCAGATACAATGAGCAGTTCTTC CASSLLMSAGRYNEQFF
TRBD2 15 NA TRBJ2-1 TRBV7-2 TGTGCCAGCATCCTCGGACTAGCGGGAGCCAATGAGCAGTTCTTC CASILGLAGANEQFF
TRBD1 14 NA TRBJ2-7 TRBV19 TGTGCCAGTAGTATGGGGACAGGGCCTTACGAGCAGTACTTC CASSMGTGPYEQYF
TRBD1 16 NA TRBJ1-1 TRBV7-6 TGTGCCAGCAGCTTGGGGGTAGACAGGGGAGGCACTGAAGCTTTCTTT CASSLGVDRGGTEAFF
NA 17 NA TRBJ2-7 TRBV27 TGTGCCAGCAGTTTATGGGGCCCAACTAGCACTAGGGACGAGCAGTACTTC CASSLWGPTSTRDEQYF
NA 15 NA TRBJ2-7 TRBV28 TGTGCCAGCAGTTTAATCCCCTCCAGAGGCGACGAGCAGTACTTC CASSLIPSRGDEQYF